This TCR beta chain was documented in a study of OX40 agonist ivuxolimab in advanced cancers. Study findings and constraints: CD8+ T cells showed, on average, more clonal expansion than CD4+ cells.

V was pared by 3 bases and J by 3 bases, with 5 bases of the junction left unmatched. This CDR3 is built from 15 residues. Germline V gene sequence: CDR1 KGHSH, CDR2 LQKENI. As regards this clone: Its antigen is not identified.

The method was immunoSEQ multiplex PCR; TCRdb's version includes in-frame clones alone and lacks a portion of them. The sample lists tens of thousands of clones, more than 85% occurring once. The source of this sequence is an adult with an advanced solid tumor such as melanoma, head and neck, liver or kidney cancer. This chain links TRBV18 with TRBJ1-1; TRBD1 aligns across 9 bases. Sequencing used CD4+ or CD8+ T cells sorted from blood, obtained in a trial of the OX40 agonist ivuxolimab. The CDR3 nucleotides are TGTGCCAGCTCACCCTCACAGGGGGCGTACACTGAAGCTTTCTTT. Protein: CASSPSQGAYTEAFF.